Included here is one TCR beta chain sequence, with context. The antigen remains unidentified. The CDR3 contains 19 residues. V was clipped by 5 bases and J by 2 bases, with 26 bases between them. The V gene's germline CDR1 is SGHVS and CDR2 FQNEAQ. Measured with immunoSEQ multiplex PCR; TCRdb has only the in-frame clones, and not every one. The sample has 4,600 or so clones, approximately 70% seen once. The sample comes from a study of CD8 T cell repertoires and HIV-1 epitope variants. Study background: Twenty-five autologous and known Gag and Nef epitope variant peptides each stimulated T cells separately. T cells were cultured for nine to ten days with cytokines added on days 3 and 7.

This receptor was taken from a male donor with HIV. Sequencing was done on a sample of cultured CD8+ T cells derived from PBMCs. The chain has TRBV7-8 and TRBJ2-3; D gene unclear. The DNA for the CDR3 is TGTGCCAGCAGCCCCCCTACAACAATGTCCCCTTTAAACACAGATACGCAGTATTTT. Translation gives CASSPPTTMSPLNTDTQYF.